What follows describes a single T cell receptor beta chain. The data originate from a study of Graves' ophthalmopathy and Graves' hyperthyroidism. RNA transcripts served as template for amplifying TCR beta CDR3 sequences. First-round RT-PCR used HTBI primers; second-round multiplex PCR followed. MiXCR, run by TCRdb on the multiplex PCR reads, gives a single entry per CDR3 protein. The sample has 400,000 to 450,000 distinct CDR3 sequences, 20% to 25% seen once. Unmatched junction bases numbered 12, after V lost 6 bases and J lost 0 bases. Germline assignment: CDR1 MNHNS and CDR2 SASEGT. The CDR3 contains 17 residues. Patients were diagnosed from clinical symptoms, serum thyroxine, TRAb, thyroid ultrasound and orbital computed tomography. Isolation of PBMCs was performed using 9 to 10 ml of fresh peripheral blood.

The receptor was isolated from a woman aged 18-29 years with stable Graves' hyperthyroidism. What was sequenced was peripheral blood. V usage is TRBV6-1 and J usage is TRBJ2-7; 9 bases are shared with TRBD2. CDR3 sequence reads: CASSSPERLADSYEQYF. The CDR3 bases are TGTGCCAGCAGCTCCCCTGAGAGACTAGCGGACTCCTACGAGCAGTACTTC.